This is a list of T cell receptor beta chains from one sample in a study of monozygotic twins with inflammatory bowel disease. For each CDR3 protein, TCRdb gives one entry from its re-call of the 5' RACE reads, without DNA. This sample's table reports about 170,000 distinct CDR3 sequences. Sequenced: blood. The receptors stem from a human donor with ulcerative colitis or Crohn's disease, or a healthy co-twin of an affected twin (not recorded which). Each CDR3 is given with its conserved first and last residue. Each record gives: J gene, V gene, CDR3 protein.

TRBJ2-3,TRBV14,CASSPEGQVSTDTQYF
TRBJ1-1,TRBV20-1,CSALGGGSEAFF
TRBJ2-2,TRBV30,CAWSVWTSGTGELFF
TRBJ2-6,TRBV3-1,CASSQVVGAGANVLTF
TRBJ2-1,TRBV15,CATSRDGSLSYNEQFF
TRBJ1-2,TRBV6-5,CASSYSLVATNYGYTF
TRBJ2-2,TRBV6-2/TRBV6-3,CASSWGLALITNTGELFF
TRBJ2-2,TRBV4-2,CASSQDRPSTGELFF
TRBJ2-7,TRBV7-2,CASSLSAYEQYF
TRBJ2-7,TRBV5-1,CASSSPGGMSSYEQYF
TRBJ1-2,TRBV7-8,CASSIQGADGYTF
TRBJ2-3,TRBV5-1,CASSWEQPSGSIDTQYF
TRBJ2-1,TRBV12-3/TRBV12-4,CASSLSGGPNNEQFF
TRBJ2-3,TRBV7-3,CASSLGTEDTQYF
TRBJ2-3,TRBV11-1,CASSSPSTRTRPWDTDTQYF
TRBJ1-6,TRBV12-3/TRBV12-4,CASSFLIPGDGIGSPLHF
TRBJ2-1,TRBV2,CASSERGDTYNEQFF
TRBJ2-1,TRBV2,CASSDDGSYNEQFF
TRBJ1-6,TRBV2,CASSRQGKGGNSPLHF
TRBJ2-1,TRBV11-2,CASSSMRELNEHFF
TRBJ2-3,TRBV29-1,CSVEQLADTQYF
TRBJ2-2,TRBV7-9,CASSSPEEDAGELFF
TRBJ2-7,TRBV9,CASSPRTSGRMEQYF
TRBJ2-1,TRBV5-1,CASSLDGLAGLGSSYNEQFF
TRBJ2-5,TRBV14,CASSQDLGETQYF
TRBJ2-1,TRBV5-1,CASSPTSGTYNEQFF
TRBJ2-7,TRBV15,CATSRFGGLAGDEQYF
TRBJ2-7,TRBV5-1,CASSLVNTYEQYF
TRBJ1-1,TRBV5-1,CASSPLGGVGNTEAFF